The clone carrying this T cell receptor beta chain has just a few counts. The antigen is undetermined. Primers included in the PCR were 60 Vbeta and 13 Jbeta primers. Libraries were prepared by immunoSEQ multiplex PCR; TCRdb keeps only in-frame clonotypes and omits some of them. The data hold some 65,000 clones, with roughly two thirds observed a single time. The donors (healthy individuals) were bone marrow donors. The source of the sample is a study of cytomegalovirus exposure and HLA in healthy donors. General study results and limits: TCR beta chains numbering more than 150 were designated cytomegalovirus-associated. Presence/absence analyses assumed roughly uniform sequencing depth across donors. Indistinguishable V segments, including TRBV6-2 and TRBV6-3, were excluded.

The CDR3 consists of 12 residues. V was clipped by 3 bases and J by 4 bases, with 7 bases between them. Per germline, CDR1 SGHDT and CDR2 YYEEEE. The sequence derives from a man aged 25-45 years in good health and CMV-seronegative. This sequence joins TRBV5-6 and TRBJ1-1, with a possible D match to TRBD1 (5 bases). The source material was PBMCs. CDR3 residues: CASSWQGTEAFF. DNA of the CDR3: TGTGCCAGCAGCTGGCAGGGCACTGAAGCTTTCTTT.